Following are 19 T cell receptor beta chains from one sample sequenced in a study of CD8+CD57+ T cells in acquired aplastic anemia. TCR beta VDJ combinations and CDR3 sequences were profiled from genomic DNA. TCRdb redid the calling of the reads with MiXCR, one entry per CDR3 protein. Of hundreds of thousands of distinct CDR3 sequences listed, under 80% are singletons. The specimen sequenced was sorted CD4+, CD8+, or CD8+CD57+ T cells (not recorded which) from PBMCs. The receptor source for this set is a human donor in good health, serving as a control.

The V gene is TRBV7-2, the J gene TRBJ2-7; D gene unclear. Germline V lookup: CDR1 SGHTA, CDR2 FQGNSA. This CDR3 spans 12 amino acids. With 5 bases removed from V and 6 bases from J, the gap between germline ends came to 11 bases. The CDR3 is CASSHDGPEQYF. CDR3 DNA sequence: TGTGCCAGCAGCCACGACGGACCCGAGCAGTACTTC.

Of note for this clonotype: One end of the junction is discordant with germline, which a read error may explain. The genes are TRBV7-2 and TRBJ2-2; D unresolved. Germline assignment: CDR1 SGHTA and CDR2 FQGNSA. CDR3 length: 17 residues. The CDR3 region is CASSQGWAAWNTGELFF. CDR3 in DNA: TGCGCCAGCAGCCAAGGGTGGGCGGCGTGGAACACCGGGGAGCTGTTTTTT.

This clonotype occurred many times. The V gene is TRBV30, the J gene TRBJ1-2; a weak D match, TRBD1 (5 bases). V was pared by 7 bases and J by 4 bases, with 13 bases between. Per the germline V gene, CDR1 is GTSNPN and CDR2 is SVGIG (reference sequence). This CDR3 contains 12 residues. CDR3 nucleotide sequence: TGTGCCTTGGAGGGGCTGCGCTATGGCTACACCTTC. This translates into CALEGLRYGYTF.

The CDR3 here is CSAGLAEPYEQYF. As DNA, the CDR3 is TGCAGCGCCGGACTAGCGGAACCCTACGAGCAGTACTTC. This chain connects TRBV20-1 to TRBJ2-7, with 10 nucleotides matching TRBD2. Germline V gene lookup returns CDR1 DFQATT and CDR2 SNEGSKA (reference sequence). The CDR3 spans 13 residues.

The chain couples TRBV7-8 to TRBJ2-5, with 10 bases lining up with TRBD2. Losses at the gene ends were 5 bases for V and 5 bases for J; bases not matched to a gene: 11. The CDR3 covers 16 residues. Germline values: CDR1 SGHVS, CDR2 FQNEAQ. The CDR3 DNA sequence: TGTGCCAGCAGCCCCCGACGAGCGGGGGGGCCGGAGACCCAGTACTTC. It codes for CASSPRRAGGPETQYF.

As concerns this clonotype: The junction and the germline gene differ at one end; a read error may be behind it. The gene calls are TRBV15 and TRBJ2-2; TRBD1 is a possible D gene (7 bases). The CDR3 is 15 residues long. The V gene's germline CDR1 is LNHNV and CDR2 YYDKDF (reference sequence). The CDR3 sequence is CASSRGVANTGELFF. Here the CDR3 DNA reads TGCGCCAGCAGCAGGGGGGTGGCCAACACCGGGGAGCTGTTTTTT.

This clonotype was recorded only once. At one end, the junction sequence differs from germline, possibly due to a read error. The chain combines TRBV7-3 with TRBJ1-5, with unresolved D. Germline CDR1 is SGHTA and CDR2 is FQGTGA. The length of the CDR3 is 14 residues. CDR3 amino acids: CASSFGGPKQYQHF. The CDR3 coding sequence is TGTGCTAGCAGTTTCGGCGGCCCCAAGCAGTACCAGCATTTT.

The rearrangement links TRBV9 to TRBJ1-4, with D perhaps matching TRBD1 (5 bases). The CDR3 runs to 14 residues. Per germline, CDR1 SGDLS and CDR2 YYNGEE. V lost 10 bases and J lost 8, with 21 bases in between. CDR3 bases: TGTGCCCGGGGGGGGACGGCCGGGTCCGAAAAACTGTTTTTT. It translates to CARGGTAGSEKLFF.

Worth noting for this clonotype: A read error may account for a junction end that differs from germline. This rearrangement joins TRBV25-1 to TRBJ2-3, with 7 bases matching TRBD2. Germline CDR1 and CDR2: MGHDK and SYGVNS. The CDR3 extends over 16 amino acids. CDR3 residues: CASSLKWGGVTDRQYF. Here the CDR3 DNA reads TGTGCCAGCAGCCTCAAGTGGGGGGGAGTCACAGATAGGCAGTATTTT.

The chain has TRBV7-3 and TRBJ2-3, with TRBD1 identical over 7 bases. The CDR3 is 15 amino acids. The junction had 23 bases not matched to a gene; V was cut back by 8 bases and J by 15 bases. Germline lookup yields CDR1 SGHTA and CDR2 FQGTGA. The CDR3 protein is CASCPDRYTDTPYYF. The CDR3, as DNA: TGTGCCAGCTGCCCGGACAGGTACACAGATACGCCGTATTATTTT. Filled out from reference TRBV7-3 and TRBJ2-3, the complete variable domain reads GAGVSQTPSNKVTEKGKYVELRCDPISGHTALYWYRQSLGQGPEFLIYFQGTGAADDSGLPNDRFFAVRPEGSVSTLKIQRTERGDSAVYLCASCPDRYTDTPYYFGPGTRLTVL.

About this clonotype itself: A much larger clone is a single base away; this may be a read error. The rearrangement links TRBV30 to TRBJ1-2; D uncertain. V was shortened by 1 base and J by 0 bases, with 9 bases between the two germline ends. In germline, CDR1 is GTSNPN, CDR2 SVGIG (reference sequence). This CDR3 has 14 amino acids. Written as DNA, the CDR3 is TGTGCCTGGAGTGGGATACCCGCTAACTATGGCTACACCTTC. Amino acids: CAWSGIPANYGYTF.

With regard to this clonotype: The junction does not match germline at one end; this may be a read error. The chain has TRBV5-1 and TRBJ1-4; D remains unclear. The CDR3 is 13 amino acids. Germline V gene sequence: CDR1 SGHRS, CDR2 YFSETQ. The CDR3 loop reads CASSLDPNEKLFF. The CDR3 DNA is TGCGCCAGCAGCTTGGACCCTAACGAAAAACTGTTTTTT. The complete variable domain, with remaining parts taken from reference TRBV5-1 and TRBJ1-4, reads KAGVTQTPRYLIKTRGQQVTLSCSPISGHRSVSWYQQTPGQGLQFLFEYFSETQRNKGNFPGRFSGRQFSNSRSEMNVSTLELGDSALYLCASSLDPNEKLFFGSGTQLSVL.

In regard to this clonotype: The missing conserved phenylalanine or tryptophan at the end of this CDR3 makes a read error likely. This chain joins TRBV20-1 and TRBJ2-7; 10 bases are shared with TRBD2. Germline-derived CDR1 and CDR2 are DFQATT and SNEGSKA (reference sequence). J gave up 3 bases and V 6 bases, and 11 bases lay outside the gene matches. The CDR3 runs to 15 residues. The CDR3 loop is CSALVWTSGIYEQYL. Here the CDR3 DNA reads TGCAGTGCCCTTGTATGGACTAGCGGAATCTACGAGCAGTACCTC.

The V call is TRBV7-2, the J call TRBJ1-6, with D unresolved. CDR1 and CDR2 (germline): SGHTA, FQGNSA. The CDR3 has 16 amino acids. V lost 1 base and J lost 15, with 22 bases in between. The CDR3 is CASSLERPAPEAHLHF. The CDR3 nucleotides are TGTGCCAGCAGCTTAGAAAGGCCGGCACCTGAAGCTCACCTCCACTTT.

This clonotype occurred many times. This rearrangement joins TRBV10-3 to TRBJ2-1, with a weak D call TRBD2 (6 bases). From germline, CDR1 is ENHRY and CDR2 SYGVKD. Trimming shortened V by 1 base and J by 9 bases, and 10 bases separated the two germline ends. The length of the CDR3 is 13 residues. For the CDR3, the DNA is TGTGCCATCAGTGAGTTGGAGGGTGGTGAGCAGTTCTTC. Its protein is CAISELEGGEQFF.

This chain uses TRBV7-8 with TRBJ1-6; D gene ambiguous. This CDR3 comprises 15 residues. The V gene's germline CDR1 is SGHVS and CDR2 FQNEAQ. V lost 0 bases and J lost 13, with 16 bases in between. The CDR3 nucleotides read TGTGCCAGCAGCTTAGCTGGGGATCAGAACCAGCCCCTCCACTTT. It encodes CASSLAGDQNQPLHF. Full variable domain (outside the CDR3, taken from reference TRBV7-8 and TRBJ1-6): GAGVSQSPRYKVAKRGQDVALRCDPISGHVSLFWYQQALGQGPEFLTYFQNEAQLDKSGLPSDRFFAERPEGSVSTLKIQRTQQEDSAVYLCASSLAGDQNQPLHFGNGTRLTVT.

This clonotype was observed a few times. The genes are TRBV6-5 and TRBJ1-1; no firm D call. V was shortened by 8 bases and J by 2 bases, with 15 bases between the two germline ends. This CDR3 contains 14 residues. Germline values: CDR1 MNHEY, CDR2 SVGAGI. For the CDR3, the DNA is TGTGCCAGCCGCTACACAGCGTCTAACACTGAAGCTTTCTTT. Translated, it gives CASRYTASNTEAFF.

V gene TRBV12-3 or TRBV12-4 combines with J gene TRBJ1-2, with 8 bases lining up with TRBD1. This CDR3 has 13 residues. J lost 9 bases, V lost 6 bases, and 9 bases had no gene match. The CDR3 sequence: CASRPGQGLSYTF. CDR3 DNA sequence: TGTGCCAGCAGACCCGGACAGGGATTAAGCTACACCTTC.

The chain recombines TRBV7-9 with TRBJ1-1; 8 nucleotides line up with TRBD1. The germline CDR1 and CDR2 sequences are SEHNR and FQNEAQ (reference sequence). The CDR3 has 18 amino acids. The trim removed 4 bases at V and 5 bases at J, leaving 18 bases unmatched. The CDR3 is CASSSVTGGHEKLTEAFF. The DNA for the CDR3 is TGTGCCAGCAGCTCTGTAACAGGGGGTCATGAAAAACTGACTGAAGCTTTCTTT.